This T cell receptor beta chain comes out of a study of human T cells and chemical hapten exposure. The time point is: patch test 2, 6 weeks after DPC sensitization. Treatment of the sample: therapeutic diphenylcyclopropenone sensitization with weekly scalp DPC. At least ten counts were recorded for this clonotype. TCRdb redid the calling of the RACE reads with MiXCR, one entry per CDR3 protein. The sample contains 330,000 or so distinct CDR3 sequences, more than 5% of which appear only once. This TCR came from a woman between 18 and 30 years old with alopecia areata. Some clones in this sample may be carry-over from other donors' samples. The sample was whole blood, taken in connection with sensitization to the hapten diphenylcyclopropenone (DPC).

CDR3: CASSLKGWNEQFF. The CDR3 DNA reads TGTGCCAGCAGCTTAAAGGGGTGGAATGAGCAGTTCTTC. This chain uses TRBV11-1 with TRBJ2-1; tentatively, D is TRBD1 (5 bases). Germline CDR1 and CDR2: SGHAT and FQDESV (reference sequence). V lost 2 bases and J 7 bases, leaving 9 bases between the germline ends. This CDR3 has 13 amino acids.